These 18 T cell receptor beta chains originate from one sample sequenced in a study of blood T cell repertoires in COVID-19 (dated by TCRdb to 2020 to 2022). Libraries were built with the immunoSEQ multiplex PCR assay. As stored in TCRdb, this immuneACCESS dataset retains in-frame rearrangements with V and J assigned. A fraction of the clones does not appear; measured against another copy, unresolved V genes explain less than half of the discrepancy, and the remainder lacks a known reason. The sample data list about 120,000 clones, and around 76% of these were observed just once. 2.3% of the sample belongs to the ten largest clones. The source material was peripheral blood. The receptors come from a man aged 65 to 85 with acute or convalescent COVID-19.

This chain uses TRBV5-4 with TRBJ2-3; D possibly corresponds to TRBD2 (7 bases). The CDR3 has 16 residues. Per germline, CDR1 SGHNT and CDR2 YYREEE (reference sequence). With 0 bases removed from V and 5 bases from J, the gap between germline ends came to 16 bases. CDR3 region: CASSLVGGAGKDTQYF. Written as DNA, the CDR3 is TGTGCCAGCAGCTTGGTAGGGGGAGCGGGGAAAGATACGCAGTATTTT.

J is TRBJ2-3 and V is TRBV7-2; 10 nucleotides match TRBD2. Germline-derived CDR1 and CDR2 are SGHTA and FQGNSA. CDR3 length equals 18 residues. Trimming at V came to 1 base and at J to 5 bases, leaving 12 bases not matched to a gene. The DNA for the CDR3 is TGTGCCAGCAGCTTAGTGGTGACCACTAGCGGGGTGAGAGATACGCAGTATTTT. This sequence encodes CASSLVVTTSGVRDTQYF.

The chain combines TRBV7-9 with TRBJ2-5, with 10 bases fitting TRBD2. V gave up 1 base and J gave up 5 bases; unmatched junction bases: 4. The CDR3 has 15 amino acids. Germline CDR1 and CDR2: SEHNR and FQNEAQ (reference sequence). The CDR3 DNA sequence: TGTGCCAGCAGCTTAGTCCCTAGCGGGGGTGAGACCCAGTACTTC. The encoded protein is CASSLVPSGGETQYF.

The J gene is TRBJ2-6, the V gene TRBV6-2 or TRBV6-3; D possibly corresponds to TRBD2 (6 bases). Germline lookup yields CDR1 MNHEY and CDR2 SVGEGT. With 6 bases removed from V and 1 base from J, the gap between germline ends came to 19 bases. CDR3 size: 18 residues. The CDR3 sequence is CASSSGVSDSSGANVLTF. The CDR3 nucleotides are TGTGCCAGCAGCTCGGGGGTGAGTGATTCTTCTGGGGCCAACGTCCTGACTTTC.

This clone was counted once. The V gene is TRBV6-5, the J gene TRBJ2-5; D is perhaps TRBD2 (6 bases). Germline lookup yields CDR1 MNHEY and CDR2 SVGAGI. The CDR3 covers 15 residues. The V gene lost 6 bases and the J gene lost 5 bases, with 19 bases spanning the gap. The CDR3 sequence is CASSSTSAGRETQYF. The CDR3 nucleotides read TGTGCCAGCAGCAGTACCTCAGCGGGCCGGGAGACCCAGTACTTC.

The gene calls are TRBV7-2 and TRBJ2-1; possible D gene TRBD2, 7 bases. The length of the CDR3 is 13 residues. With 6 bases removed from V and 6 bases from J, the gap between germline ends came to 12 bases. CDR1 is SGHTA, CDR2 FQGNSA, per germline. The CDR3 DNA reads as TGTGCCAGCAGAGGGGGGGTAGGCAATGAGCAGTTCTTC. Amino acids: CASRGGVGNEQFF.

The rearrangement links TRBV5-5 to TRBJ1-2; the match to TRBD1 covers 8 bases. The length of the CDR3 is 13 residues. Trimming removed 4 bases from V and 4 bases from J; junction bases left unmatched: 3. From germline, CDR1 is SGHKS and CDR2 YYEKEE (reference sequence). The CDR3 DNA sequence: TGTGCCAGCAGCCCCGACAGGGGCTATGGCTACACCTTC. Amino acids: CASSPDRGYGYTF. Complete variable domain (other parts from reference TRBV5-5 and TRBJ1-2): DAGVTQSPTHLIKTRGQQVTLRCSPISGHKSVSWYQQVLGQGPQFIFQYYEKEERGRGNFPDRFSARQFPNYSSELNVNALLLGDSALYLCASSPDRGYGYTFGSGTRLTVV.

This clone was detected once. V and J are TRBV15 and TRBJ2-1; 13 bases line up with TRBD2. V lost 0 bases, J lost 8 bases, and 10 bases stayed unmatched. From germline, CDR1 is LNHNV and CDR2 YYDKDF (reference sequence). This CDR3 has 18 amino acids. The CDR3 spells CATSRDLVGLAGFYEQFF. The CDR3 region has the DNA TGTGCCACCAGCAGAGATCTGGTGGGACTAGCGGGGTTCTATGAGCAGTTCTTC. Supplemented by reference TRBV15 and TRBJ2-1, the full variable domain reads DAMVIQNPRYQVTQFGKPVTLSCSQTLNHNVMYWYQQKSSQAPKLLFHYYDKDFNNEADTPDNFQSRRPNTSFCFLDIRSPGLGDTAMYLCATSRDLVGLAGFYEQFFGPGTRLTVL.

The chain links TRBV5-1 to TRBJ1-3, with a weak D call TRBD1 (6 bases). The CDR3 runs 15 residues. Germline V gene lookup returns CDR1 SGHRS and CDR2 YFSETQ. V lost 4 bases and J lost 0, with 11 bases in between. Here the CDR3 DNA reads TGCGCCAGCAGCGCGGGGGACAACTCTGGAAACACCATATATTTT. Protein product: CASSAGDNSGNTIYF. Full variable domain (remainder filled in from reference TRBV5-1 and TRBJ1-3): KAGVTQTPRYLIKTRGQQVTLSCSPISGHRSVSWYQQTPGQGLQFLFEYFSETQRNKGNFPGRFSGRQFSNSRSEMNVSTLELGDSALYLCASSAGDNSGNTIYFGEGSWLTVV.

The chain employs TRBV7-3 and TRBJ2-5, with D possibly being TRBD2 (6 bases). Germline V gene lookup returns CDR1 SGHTA and CDR2 FQGTGA. The CDR3 spans 16 residues. With 1 base removed from V and 1 base from J, the gap between germline ends came to 13 bases. CDR3 bases: TGTGCCAGCAGCTTAAGATCATCGGGGGTCCAAGAGACCCAGTACTTC. This encodes CASSLRSSGVQETQYF.

The chain uses TRBV7-9 and TRBJ1-1; 7 bases are a match to TRBD1. J was trimmed by 7 bases and V by 7 bases; bases with no gene match: 15. The CDR3 sequence is 15 residues long. Germline values: CDR1 SEHNR, CDR2 FQNEAQ (reference sequence). In DNA form, the CDR3 reads TGTGCCAGCACCAAATCAGGGGGTCAACGAGATGAAGCTTTCTTT. Its protein product is CASTKSGGQRDEAFF.

J is TRBJ1-4 and V is TRBV11-1; D not resolved. Germline-derived CDR1 and CDR2 are SGHAT and FQDESV (reference sequence). The CDR3 loop spans 13 amino acids. The V end was cut by 5 bases, the J end by 7 bases, with 11 bases between. This CDR3 is CASSRGLSEKLFF. Written as DNA, the CDR3 is TGTGCCAGCAGCCGCGGACTTTCTGAAAAACTGTTTTTT.

V usage is TRBV6-5 and J usage is TRBJ2-7, with 8 bases identical to TRBD1. Germline assignment: CDR1 MNHEY and CDR2 SVGAGI. Trimming at V came to 6 bases and at J to 5 bases, leaving 6 bases not matched to a gene. This CDR3 has 13 residues. Written as DNA, the CDR3 is TGTGCCAGCAGGACAGGGGTATCAAACGAGCAGTACTTC. This sequence encodes CASRTGVSNEQYF.

This chain uses TRBV5-1 with TRBJ2-1, with 8 nucleotides matching TRBD2. J was trimmed by 0 bases and V by 4 bases; bases with no gene match: 6. This CDR3 is 16 amino acids long. In germline, CDR1 is SGHRS, CDR2 YFSETQ. The CDR3 region is CASSTGLATSYNEQFF. Here the CDR3 DNA reads TGCGCCAGCAGCACCGGACTAGCTACCTCCTACAATGAGCAGTTCTTC. Full variable domain (remainder filled in from reference TRBV5-1 and TRBJ2-1): KAGVTQTPRYLIKTRGQQVTLSCSPISGHRSVSWYQQTPGQGLQFLFEYFSETQRNKGNFPGRFSGRQFSNSRSEMNVSTLELGDSALYLCASSTGLATSYNEQFFGPGTRLTVL.

The chain employs TRBV11-2 and TRBJ2-3; TRBD2 might be the D (6 bases). This CDR3 spans 16 amino acids. The ends were cut back, 5 bases at V and 6 bases at J, with 21 bases in the middle. The germline CDR1 and CDR2 sequences are SGHAT and FQNNGV. CDR3 in DNA: TGTGCCAGCAGCCTACTTAGATCGGGGGTACCTGATACGCAGTATTTT. This gives the protein CASSLLRSGVPDTQYF.

This rearrangement joins TRBV9 to TRBJ1-6; TRBD1 might be the D (6 bases). The V gene's germline CDR1 is SGDLS and CDR2 YYNGEE. This CDR3 contains 17 residues. Trimming removed 3 bases at V and 0 bases at J, with 13 bases between. CDR3 in DNA: TGTGCCAGCAGCGCGGACAGCTTTAGCTCCTATAATTCACCCCTCCACTTT. Translating it yields CASSADSFSSYNSPLHF.

This clone was recorded only once. The CDR3 sequence: CASSPQGSSYEQYF. The CDR3 DNA sequence: TGTGCCAGCTCACCCCAGGGGAGCTCCTACGAGCAGTACTTC. The chain carries TRBV18 and TRBJ2-7; a possible D gene is TRBD1 (6 bases). Germline V lookup: CDR1 KGHSH, CDR2 LQKENI. The CDR3 totals 14 residues. The germline V and J ends were trimmed by 3 bases and 0 bases, with 9 bases remaining between them.

The chain uses TRBV5-1 and TRBJ2-7; 7 nucleotides align to TRBD2. J lost 3 bases, V lost 4 bases, and 1 base had no gene match. The germline CDR1 and CDR2 sequences are SGHRS and YFSETQ. The CDR3 loop spans 12 amino acids. This CDR3 is CASSASGYEQYF. The CDR3 DNA reads TGCGCCAGCAGCGCTAGCGGCTACGAGCAGTACTTC. The entire variable domain, with the rest obtained from reference TRBV5-1 and TRBJ2-7, is as follows: KAGVTQTPRYLIKTRGQQVTLSCSPISGHRSVSWYQQTPGQGLQFLFEYFSETQRNKGNFPGRFSGRQFSNSRSEMNVSTLELGDSALYLCASSASGYEQYFGPGTRLTVT.